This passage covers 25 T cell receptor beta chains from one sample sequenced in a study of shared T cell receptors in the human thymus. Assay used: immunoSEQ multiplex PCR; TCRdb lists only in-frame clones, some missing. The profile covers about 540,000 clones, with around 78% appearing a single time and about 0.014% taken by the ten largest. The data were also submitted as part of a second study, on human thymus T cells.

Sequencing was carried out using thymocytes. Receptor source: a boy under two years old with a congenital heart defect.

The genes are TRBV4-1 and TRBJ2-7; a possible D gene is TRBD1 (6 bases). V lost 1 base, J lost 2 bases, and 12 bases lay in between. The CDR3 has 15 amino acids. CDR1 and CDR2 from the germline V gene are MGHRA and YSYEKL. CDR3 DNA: TGCGCCAGCAGCCAAGTCCTCGGACAGCCCTACGAGCAGTACTTC. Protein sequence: CASSQVLGQPYEQYF.

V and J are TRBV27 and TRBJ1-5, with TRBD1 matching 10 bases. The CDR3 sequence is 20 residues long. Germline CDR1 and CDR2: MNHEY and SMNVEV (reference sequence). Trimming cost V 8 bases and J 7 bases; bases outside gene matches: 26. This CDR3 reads CASLKTMKGTGVIEWQPQHF. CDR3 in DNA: TGTGCCAGCTTAAAGACAATGAAAGGGACAGGGGTTATAGAGTGGCAGCCCCAGCATTTT.

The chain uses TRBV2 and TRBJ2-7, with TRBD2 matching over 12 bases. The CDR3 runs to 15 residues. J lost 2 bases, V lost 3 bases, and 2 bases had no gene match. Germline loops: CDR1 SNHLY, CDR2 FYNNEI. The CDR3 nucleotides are TGTGCCAGCAGTGAGGCTAGCGGGAGGGCCTACGAGCAGTACTTC. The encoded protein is CASSEASGRAYEQYF.

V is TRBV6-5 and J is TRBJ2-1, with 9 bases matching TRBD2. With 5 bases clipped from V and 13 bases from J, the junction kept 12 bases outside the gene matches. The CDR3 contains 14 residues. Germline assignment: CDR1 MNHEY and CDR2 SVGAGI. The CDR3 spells CASSARDVGTSQFF. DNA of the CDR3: TGTGCCAGCAGTGCCCGGGACGTCGGGACTAGCCAGTTCTTC.

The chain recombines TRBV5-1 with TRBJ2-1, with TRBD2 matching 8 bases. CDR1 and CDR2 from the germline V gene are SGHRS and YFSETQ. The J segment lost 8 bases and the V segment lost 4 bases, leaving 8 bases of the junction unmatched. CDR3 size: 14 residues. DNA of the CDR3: TGCGCCAGCAGCCAACCCACTAGCGGAGATGAGCAGTTCTTC. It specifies CASSQPTSGDEQFF.

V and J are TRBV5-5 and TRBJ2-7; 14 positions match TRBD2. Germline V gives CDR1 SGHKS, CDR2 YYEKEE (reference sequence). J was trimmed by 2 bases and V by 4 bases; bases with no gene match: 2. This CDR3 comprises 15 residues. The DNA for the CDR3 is TGTGCCAGCAGCCTGGGACTAGCGGGGGCCTACGAGCAGTACTTC. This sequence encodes CASSLGLAGAYEQYF.

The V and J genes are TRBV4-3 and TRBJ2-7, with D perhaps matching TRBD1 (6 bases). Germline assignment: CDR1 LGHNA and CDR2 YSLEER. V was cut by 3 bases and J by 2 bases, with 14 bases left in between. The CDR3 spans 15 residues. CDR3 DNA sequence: TGCGCCAGCAGCCAGGACAGCCTGGGGCCCTACGAGCAGTACTTC. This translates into CASSQDSLGPYEQYF.

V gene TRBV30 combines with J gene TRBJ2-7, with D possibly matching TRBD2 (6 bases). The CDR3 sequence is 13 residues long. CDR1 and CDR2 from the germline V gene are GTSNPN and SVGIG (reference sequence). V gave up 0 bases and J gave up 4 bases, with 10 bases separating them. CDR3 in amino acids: CAWSVPLAYEQYF. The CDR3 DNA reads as TGTGCCTGGAGTGTACCCCTAGCGTACGAGCAGTACTTC.

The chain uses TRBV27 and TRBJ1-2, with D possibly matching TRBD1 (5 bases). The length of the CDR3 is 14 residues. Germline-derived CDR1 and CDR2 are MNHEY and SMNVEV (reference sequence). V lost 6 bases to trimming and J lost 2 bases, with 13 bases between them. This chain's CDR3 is CASRRQGKNYGYTF. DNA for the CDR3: TGTGCCAGCAGGCGGCAGGGAAAAAACTATGGCTACACCTTC.

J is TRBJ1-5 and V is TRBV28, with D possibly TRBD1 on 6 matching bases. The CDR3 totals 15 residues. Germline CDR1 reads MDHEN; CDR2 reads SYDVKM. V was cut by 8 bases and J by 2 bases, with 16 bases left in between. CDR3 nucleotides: TGTGCCAGCGGTACCAGGGGAGAGGGCAATCAGCCCCAGCATTTT. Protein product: CASGTRGEGNQPQHF.

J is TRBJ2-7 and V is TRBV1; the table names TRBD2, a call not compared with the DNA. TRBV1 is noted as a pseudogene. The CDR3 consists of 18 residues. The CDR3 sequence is CTSSQARDSPPYSYEQYF. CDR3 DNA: TGCACCAGCAGCCAAGCCCGGGACTCCCCACCGTACTCCTACGAGCAGTACTTC.

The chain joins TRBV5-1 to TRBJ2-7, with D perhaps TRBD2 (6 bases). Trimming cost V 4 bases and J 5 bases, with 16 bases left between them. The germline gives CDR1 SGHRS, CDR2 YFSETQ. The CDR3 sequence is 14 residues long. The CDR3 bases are TGCGCCAGCAGCCGTGGGGGGATGGACGACGAGCAGTACTTC. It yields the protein CASSRGGMDDEQYF.

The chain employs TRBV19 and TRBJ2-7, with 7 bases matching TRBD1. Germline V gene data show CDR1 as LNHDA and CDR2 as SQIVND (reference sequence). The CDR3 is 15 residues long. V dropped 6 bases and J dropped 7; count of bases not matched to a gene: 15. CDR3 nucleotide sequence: TGTGCCAGTAGCCATACAGGGGAAGGTTTGGGAGAGCAGTACTTC. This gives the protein CASSHTGEGLGEQYF.

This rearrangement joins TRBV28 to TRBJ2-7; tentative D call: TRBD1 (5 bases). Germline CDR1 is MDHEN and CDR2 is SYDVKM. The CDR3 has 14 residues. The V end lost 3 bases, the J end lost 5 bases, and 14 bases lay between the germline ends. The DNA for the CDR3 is TGTGCCAGCAGTTTTGAGGACAATTGCCACGAGCAGTACTTC. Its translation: CASSFEDNCHEQYF.

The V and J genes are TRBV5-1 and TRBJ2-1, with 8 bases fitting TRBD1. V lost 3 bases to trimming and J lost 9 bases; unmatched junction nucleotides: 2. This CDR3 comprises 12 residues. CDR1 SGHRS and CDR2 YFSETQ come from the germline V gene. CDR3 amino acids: CASSSGGGEQFF. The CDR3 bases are TGCGCCAGCAGCTCAGGGGGCGGTGAGCAGTTCTTC.

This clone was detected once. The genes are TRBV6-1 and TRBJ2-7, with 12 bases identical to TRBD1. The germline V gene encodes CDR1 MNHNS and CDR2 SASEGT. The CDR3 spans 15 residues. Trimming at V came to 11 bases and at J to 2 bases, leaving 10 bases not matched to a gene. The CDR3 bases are TGTGCCGGCGGCACCGGGACAGGGGGCCCCTACGAGCAGTACTTC. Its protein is CAGGTGTGGPYEQYF.

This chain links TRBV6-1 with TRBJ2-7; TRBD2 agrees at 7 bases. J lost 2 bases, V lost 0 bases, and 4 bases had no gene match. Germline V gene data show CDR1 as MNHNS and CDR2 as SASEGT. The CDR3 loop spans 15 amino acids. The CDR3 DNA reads TGTGCCAGCAGTGAAGCGTCACGGGGGGCCTACGAGCAGTACTTC. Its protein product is CASSEASRGAYEQYF.

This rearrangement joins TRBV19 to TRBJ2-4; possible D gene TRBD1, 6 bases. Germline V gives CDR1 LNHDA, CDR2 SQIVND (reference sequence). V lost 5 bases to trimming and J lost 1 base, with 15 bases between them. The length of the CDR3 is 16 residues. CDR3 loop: CASSFHRVRAKNIQYF. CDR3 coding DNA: TGTGCCAGTAGTTTCCACAGGGTTAGGGCCAAAAACATTCAGTACTTC.

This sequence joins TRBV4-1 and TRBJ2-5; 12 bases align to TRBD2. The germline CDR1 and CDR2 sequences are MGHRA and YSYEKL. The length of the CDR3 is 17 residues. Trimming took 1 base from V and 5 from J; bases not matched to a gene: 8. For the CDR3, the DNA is TGCGCCAGCAGCCAAGGAGGGGCTAGCGGGAGGGGGGAGACCCAGTACTTC. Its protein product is CASSQGGASGRGETQYF.

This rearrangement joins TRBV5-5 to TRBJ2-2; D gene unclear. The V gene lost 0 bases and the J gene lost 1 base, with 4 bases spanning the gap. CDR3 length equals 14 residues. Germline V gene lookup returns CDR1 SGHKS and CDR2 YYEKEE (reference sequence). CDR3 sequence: CASSLAVNTGELFF. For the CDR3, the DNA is TGTGCCAGCAGCTTGGCGGTGAACACCGGGGAGCTGTTTTTT.

CDR3 nucleotides: TGCGCCAGCAGCCATCTCACAGGGGGAGGCGAGCAGTACTTC. It encodes CASSHLTGGGEQYF. The chain is built from TRBV4-3 and TRBJ2-7; 8 bases match TRBD1. This CDR3 region has 14 residues. CDR1 is LGHNA, CDR2 YSLEER, per germline. V dropped 3 bases and J dropped 6; count of bases not matched to a gene: 7.

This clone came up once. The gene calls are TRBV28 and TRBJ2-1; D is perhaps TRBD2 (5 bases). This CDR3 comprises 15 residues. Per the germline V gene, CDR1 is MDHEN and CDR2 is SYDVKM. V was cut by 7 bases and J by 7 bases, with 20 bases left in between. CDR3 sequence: CASNPEVRDGNEQFF. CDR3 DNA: TGTGCCAGCAACCCGGAGGTACGGGATGGGAATGAGCAGTTCTTC.

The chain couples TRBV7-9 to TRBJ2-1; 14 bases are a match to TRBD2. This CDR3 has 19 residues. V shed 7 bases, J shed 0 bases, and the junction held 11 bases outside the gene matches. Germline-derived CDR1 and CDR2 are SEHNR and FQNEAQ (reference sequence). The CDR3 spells CASTQATSGRAPSYNEQFF. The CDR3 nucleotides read TGTGCCAGCACCCAAGCGACTAGCGGGAGGGCCCCCTCCTACAATGAGCAGTTCTTC.

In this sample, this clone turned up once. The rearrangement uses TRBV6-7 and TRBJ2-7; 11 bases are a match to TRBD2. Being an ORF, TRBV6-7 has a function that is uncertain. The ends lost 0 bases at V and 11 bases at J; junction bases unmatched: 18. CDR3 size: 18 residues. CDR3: CASSYSKTSGMIVGEEYF. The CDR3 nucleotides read TGTGCCAGCAGTTACTCGAAGACTAGCGGGATGATTGTAGGTGAGGAGTACTTC.

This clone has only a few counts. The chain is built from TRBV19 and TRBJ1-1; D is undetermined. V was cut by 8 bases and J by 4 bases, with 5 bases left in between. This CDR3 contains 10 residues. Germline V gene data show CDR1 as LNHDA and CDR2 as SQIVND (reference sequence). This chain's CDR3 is CASLGTEAFF. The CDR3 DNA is TGTGCCAGTCTAGGCACTGAAGCTTTCTTT.